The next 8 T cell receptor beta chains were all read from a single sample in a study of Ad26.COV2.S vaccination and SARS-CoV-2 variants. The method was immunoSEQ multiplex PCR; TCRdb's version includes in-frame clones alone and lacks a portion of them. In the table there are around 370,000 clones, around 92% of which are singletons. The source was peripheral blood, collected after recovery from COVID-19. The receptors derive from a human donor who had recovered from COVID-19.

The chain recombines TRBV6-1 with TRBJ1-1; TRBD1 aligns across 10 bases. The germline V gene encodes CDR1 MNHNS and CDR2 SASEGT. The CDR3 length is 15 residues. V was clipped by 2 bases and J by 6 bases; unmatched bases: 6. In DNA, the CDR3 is TGTGCCAGCAGTGAAAGGGACAGGGGTCTGGCTGAAGCTTTCTTT. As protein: CASSERDRGLAEAFF.

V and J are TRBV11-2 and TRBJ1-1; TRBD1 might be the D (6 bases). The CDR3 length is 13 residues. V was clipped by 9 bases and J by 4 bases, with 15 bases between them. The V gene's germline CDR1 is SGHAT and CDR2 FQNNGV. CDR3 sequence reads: CASSVGGATEAFF. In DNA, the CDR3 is TGTGCCAGTAGCGTGGGGGGGGCCACTGAAGCTTTCTTT. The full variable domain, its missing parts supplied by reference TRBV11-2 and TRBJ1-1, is EAGVAQSPRYKIIEKRQSVAFWCNPISGHATLYWYQQILGQGPKLLIQFQNNGVVDDSQLPKDRFSAERLKGVDSTLKIQPAKLEDSAVYLCASSVGGATEAFFGQGTRLTVV.

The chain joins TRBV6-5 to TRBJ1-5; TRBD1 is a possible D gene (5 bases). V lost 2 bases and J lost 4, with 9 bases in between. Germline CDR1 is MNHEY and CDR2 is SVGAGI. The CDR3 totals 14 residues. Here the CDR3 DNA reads TGTGCCAGCAGTTACGGGGGGAGGAATCAGCCCCAGCATTTT. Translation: CASSYGGRNQPQHF.

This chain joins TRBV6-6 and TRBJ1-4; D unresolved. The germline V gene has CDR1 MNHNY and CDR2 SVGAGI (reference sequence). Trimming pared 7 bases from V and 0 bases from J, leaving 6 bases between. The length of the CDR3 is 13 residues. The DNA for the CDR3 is TGTGCCAGCATCCCTGCAACTAATGAAAAACTGTTTTTT. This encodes CASIPATNEKLFF.

This chain's CDR3 is CAKRLAGGQETQYF. CDR3 DNA: TGTGCCAAACGACTAGCGGGGGGTCAAGAGACCCAGTACTTC. This chain connects TRBV2 to TRBJ2-5, with 13 bases that match TRBD2. This CDR3 is built from 14 residues. Germline trimming cut 10 bases from V and 2 bases from J; bases unmatched to any gene: 4. Per germline, CDR1 SNHLY and CDR2 FYNNEI.

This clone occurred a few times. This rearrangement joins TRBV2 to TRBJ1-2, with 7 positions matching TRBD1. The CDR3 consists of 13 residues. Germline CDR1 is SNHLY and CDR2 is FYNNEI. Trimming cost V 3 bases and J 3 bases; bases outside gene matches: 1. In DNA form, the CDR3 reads TGTGCCAGCAGTGACAGGGGGGACTATGGCTACACCTTC. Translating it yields CASSDRGDYGYTF.

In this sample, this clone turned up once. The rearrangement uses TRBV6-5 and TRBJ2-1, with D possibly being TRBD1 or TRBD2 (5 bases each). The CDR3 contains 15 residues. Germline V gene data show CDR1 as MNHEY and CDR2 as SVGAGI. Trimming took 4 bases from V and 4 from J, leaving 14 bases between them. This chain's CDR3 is CASSFVPGQYNEQFF. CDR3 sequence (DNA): TGTGCCAGCAGTTTTGTACCGGGGCAATACAATGAGCAGTTCTTC.

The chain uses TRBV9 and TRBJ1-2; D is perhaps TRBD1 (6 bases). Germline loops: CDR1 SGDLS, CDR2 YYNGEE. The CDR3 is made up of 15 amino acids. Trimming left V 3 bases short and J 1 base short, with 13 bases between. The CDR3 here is CASSAPGVNNYGYTF. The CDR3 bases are TGTGCCAGCAGCGCTCCAGGGGTCAATAACTATGGCTACACCTTC.